These T cell receptor beta chains were read from a single sample in a study of OX40 agonist ivuxolimab in advanced cancers. Here immunoSEQ multiplex PCR was the method, and the copy in TCRdb shows in-frame clones only, minus some. The sample shows tens of thousands of clones, roughly four fifths of them seen only once. Sequenced here: CD4+ or CD8+ T cells sorted from blood, sampled in a trial of the OX40 agonist ivuxolimab. These receptors were obtained from an adult with an advanced solid tumor such as melanoma, head and neck, liver or kidney cancer. Both conserved end residues are part of each CDR3. A D gene is named only where the DNA matches it firmly. A row's size may be missing; if present it is once, few, many or a size class.

clone_size | j_call | d_call | v_call | cdr3_nt | cdr3_aa
. | TRBJ1-1 | . | TRBV19 | TGTGCCAGTAGTATAGGCCCAGGGAACACTGAAGCTTTCTTT | CASSIGPGNTEAFF
. | TRBJ2-1 | TRBD2 | TRBV28 | TGTGCCAGCAACCGACAGAGGGACTTTCTAGCGGGACCCTACAATGAGCAGTTCTTC | CASNRQRDFLAGPYNEQFF
. | TRBJ2-7 | . | TRBV27 | TGTGCCAGCAAGGTACGAGCGGGTTCCTACGAGCAGTACTTC | CASKVRAGSYEQYF
. | TRBJ2-5 | . | TRBV29-1 | TGCAGCGTTCGTACAGACCAAGAGACCCAGTACTTC | CSVRTDQETQYF
. | TRBJ1-1 | TRBD1 | TRBV28 | TGTGCCAGCAGTTTATCCGGGACAGGAGATGAAGCTTTCTTT | CASSLSGTGDEAFF
. | TRBJ1-2 | . | TRBV5-1 | TGCGCCAGCAGCCCCAGGGGCTATGGCTACACCTTC | CASSPRGYGYTF
. | TRBJ1-2 | TRBD1 | TRBV7-2 | TGTGCCAGCAGCTTAAGGGGACAGGGTGATGGCTACACCTTC | CASSLRGQGDGYTF
. | TRBJ2-7 | . | TRBV5-4 | TGTGCCAGCAGCTTGGCCAAAAGGGCCGAGCAGTACTTC | CASSLAKRAEQYF
. | TRBJ1-6 | . | TRBV5-4 | TGTGCCAGCAGCTTGGACAGCAATAATTCACCCCTCCACTTT | CASSLDSNNSPLHF
. | TRBJ2-1 | . | TRBV7-2 | TGTGCCAGCAGCTGGGACGGCTCCAATGAGCAGTTCTTC | CASSWDGSNEQFF
. | TRBJ1-5 | . | TRBV4-1 | TGCGCCAGCAGCCAAACAGACCCCCAAGCAGGCAATCAGCCCCAGCATTTT | CASSQTDPQAGNQPQHF
few | TRBJ2-5 | TRBD1 | TRBV7-9 | TGTGCCAGCAGCAAACAGGGGGCCCAAGAGACCCAGTACTTC | CASSKQGAQETQYF
. | TRBJ2-3 | . | TRBV10-3 | TGTGCCATCAGTGAGCCTAGCGAAGGGACAGATACGCAGTATTTT | CAISEPSEGTDTQYF
. | TRBJ2-7 | . | TRBV11-2 | TGTGCCAGCAGCCCCAGGGAGGTGACCTACGAGCAGTACTTC | CASSPREVTYEQYF
. | TRBJ2-5 | . | TRBV5-6 | TGTGCCAGCAGCTTTCAATGGGACATGCGCGTGGAGACCCAGTACTTC | CASSFQWDMRVETQYF
. | TRBJ1-2 | . | TRBV18 | TGTGCCAGCTCACCCGTGACAGCTAGAATAATAAACTATGGCTACACCTTC | CASSPVTARIINYGYTF
. | TRBJ1-4 | . | TRBV19 | TGTGCCAGTAGTAGAGGGTTATCCTTGGCAACTAATGAAAAACTGTTTTTT | CASSRGLSLATNEKLFF
few | TRBJ2-2 | . | TRBV5-1 | TGCGCCAGCAGCTTGGCCGGGGTCACGAACACCGGGGAGCTGTTTTTT | CASSLAGVTNTGELFF
. | TRBJ2-3 | . | TRBV7-9 | TGTGCCAGCAGCTCCTACACAGATACGCAGTATTTT | CASSSYTDTQYF
. | TRBJ2-2 | . | TRBV7-2 | TGTGCCAGCAGCCGTCCTTTCCAGGGTCTCAACACCGGGGAGCTGTTTTTT | CASSRPFQGLNTGELFF
. | TRBJ2-7 | . | TRBV6-1 | TGTGCCAGCAGTGAAGTGTGGTGGCAGGGCGAGCAGTACTTC | CASSEVWWQGEQYF
. | TRBJ2-1 | TRBD2 | TRBV5-4 | TGTGCCAGCAGCCTGAACCTAGCGGACTCCTACAATGAGCAGTTCTTC | CASSLNLADSYNEQFF
. | TRBJ2-3 | . | TRBV5-1 | TGCGCCAGCAGCGATGGACCAAGCACAGATACGCAGTATTTT | CASSDGPSTDTQYF
. | TRBJ1-5 | . | TRBV5-1 | TGCGCCAGCAGCTCCGGGACGTCGGCGGATCAGCCCCAGCATTTT | CASSSGTSADQPQHF
few | TRBJ2-3 | . | TRBV27 | TGTGCCAGCAGTTCAATAGCGGAGAGCACAGATACGCAGTATTTT | CASSSIAESTDTQYF
few | TRBJ2-1 | TRBD1 | TRBV5-4 | TGTGCCAGCAGCCCGGAGATCAGGGGGCCGCAGTTCTTC | CASSPEIRGPQFF
. | TRBJ1-4 | . | TRBV7-9 | TGTGCCAGCAGCTCTAGGGACGAAAAACTGTTTTTT | CASSSRDEKLFF
. | TRBJ1-2 | TRBD1 | TRBV27 | TGTGCCAGCAGTTTGCGGAGACAGGGAGGTGGCTACACCTTC | CASSLRRQGGGYTF
. | TRBJ2-1 | TRBD2 | TRBV13 | TGTGCCAGCAGCCCACGACTAGCCGGTGAGCAGTTCTTC | CASSPRLAGEQFF
once | TRBJ2-2 | . | TRBV4-3 | TGCGCCAGCAGCCAAGGGACCGCCTCCGGCACCGGGGAGCTGTTTTTT | CASSQGTASGTGELFF
. | TRBJ2-1 | TRBD2 | TRBV28 | TGTGCCAGCAGCAGACTAGCGGGGGTGTCCTACAATGAGCAGTTCTTC | CASSRLAGVSYNEQFF
. | TRBJ1-5 | . | TRBV21-1 | TGTGCCAGCAGCGAGCAGGACAGGGGAGTTGGCAATCAGCCCCAGCATTTT | CASSEQDRGVGNQPQHF
. | TRBJ1-4 | . | TRBV6-1 | TGTGCCGTCCGTGGACAGATATCAACTAATGAAAAACTGTTTTTT | CAVRGQISTNEKLFF
. | TRBJ1-2 | . | TRBV14 | TGTGCCAGCAGCCCCAAACAGGGATTGGGCTATGGCTACACCTTC | CASSPKQGLGYGYTF
. | TRBJ2-2 | . | TRBV7-9 | TGTGCCAGCAGCTCATGGGACGTTGGAGTGATCGGGGAGCTGTTTTTT | CASSSWDVGVIGELFF
few | TRBJ2-3 | TRBD2 | TRBV5-1 | TGCGCCAGCAGCTTAACGCGGGGGGAGACAGATACGCAGTATTTT | CASSLTRGETDTQYF
. | TRBJ2-5 | . | TRBV5-1 | TGCGCCAGCAGCTTTACTGCAGGGGAGGTGACCCAGTACTTC | CASSFTAGEVTQYF
. | TRBJ2-5 | . | TRBV19 | TGTGCCAGTAGTGGGCCAGGAATCCTACAAGAGACCCAGTACTTC | CASSGPGILQETQYF
few | TRBJ1-5 | . | TRBV19 | TGTGCCAGTAGGGTGGGTGGGGATAGCAATCAGCCCCAGCATTTT | CASRVGGDSNQPQHF
. | TRBJ1-1 | . | TRBV9 | TGTGCCAGCAGCCTAACGAGCAGGAGCACTGAAGCTTTCTTT | CASSLTSRSTEAFF
. | TRBJ1-2 | TRBD1 | TRBV6-1 | TGTGCCAGCAGTGAATACAGGGGGACCTATGGCTACACCTTC | CASSEYRGTYGYTF
few | TRBJ1-1 | . | TRBV29-1 | TGCAGCGCGTTGGGGGGACGAGGTGGAACTGAAGCTTTCTTT | CSALGGRGGTEAFF
. | TRBJ2-4 | . | TRBV18 | TGTGCCAGCTCACCAGTTGGGGACATGCTAGTCCTGGCCAAAAACATTCAGTACTTC | CASSPVGDMLVLAKNIQYF
medium-sized | TRBJ1-2 | . | TRBV30 | TGTGCCTGGAGTGCCCCAGGGAATGCGGGACTCGATGGCTACACCTTC | CAWSAPGNAGLDGYTF
. | TRBJ1-6 | . | TRBV18 | TGTGCCAGCTCGGAGGTGAGCTCCTATAATTCACCCCTCCACTTT | CASSEVSSYNSPLHF
. | TRBJ1-3 | . | TRBV2 | TGTGCCAGCAGTCTAGAGGGTGGAAACACCATATATTTT | CASSLEGGNTIYF
. | TRBJ2-5 | . | TRBV6-6 | TGTGCCAGCAGTTACGGGGGGGGGCCCGAGACCCAGTACTTC | CASSYGGGPETQYF
few | TRBJ2-3 | . | TRBV6-6 | TGTGCCAGCAGGCCGGGGGTGAGCACAGATACGCAGTATTTT | CASRPGVSTDTQYF
. | TRBJ2-1 | . | TRBV6-6 | TGTGCCAGCAGTTACGGGGAGAGCTCCTACAATGAGCAGTTCTTC | CASSYGESSYNEQFF
. | TRBJ1-2 | TRBD1 | TRBV30 | TGTGCCTGGAGGGAGGACAGGGCGGACTATGGCTACACCTTC | CAWREDRADYGYTF
once | TRBJ2-5 | . | TRBV14 | TGTGCCAGCAGCCAAGAGGAAGAGACCCAGTACTTC | CASSQEEETQYF
. | TRBJ2-5 | . | TRBV29-1 | TGCAGCGTGAAGGGTGTTCAAGAGACCCAGTACTTC | CSVKGVQETQYF
. | TRBJ1-1 | . | TRBV5-1 | TGCGCCAGCAGCTTATGGGGGCGGGACGACACTGAAGCTTTCTTT | CASSLWGRDDTEAFF
. | TRBJ1-1 | . | TRBV4-2 | TGTGCCAGCAGCCAACAAGCAGGTCGGAACACTGAAGCTTTCTTT | CASSQQAGRNTEAFF
. | TRBJ2-3 | . | TRBV7-5 | TGTGTCAGAAGCTTACCCGGCGGGAAAGGGGGAGCGGGAAGCACAGATACGCAGTATTTT | CVRSLPGGKGGAGSTDTQYF
. | TRBJ1-1 | . | TRBV4-1 | TGCGCCAGCAGCCAAGGGTTGGACCTAGGTCCCCCTGAAGCTTTCTTT | CASSQGLDLGPPEAFF
few | TRBJ2-7 | TRBD1 | TRBV23-1 | TGCGCCAGCAGTCCCCCCAGGGACAGGGGTTACGAGCAGTACTTC | CASSPPRDRGYEQYF